Listed below are T cell receptor beta chains from one sample, sequenced in a study of T cells after yellow fever vaccination. TCRdb used MiXCR to reprocess the 5' RACE reads, holding one entry per CDR3 protein. The top ten hold about 3% of the sample, which has some 320,000 distinct CDR3 sequences, around 10% seen once. Sequences were derived from CD4+ T cells sorted from PBMCs, sampled 45 days after the yellow fever booster vaccination. These receptors were obtained from a man between 18 and 35 years old who received the YFV17D yellow fever vaccine. The CDR3 runs from the conserved cysteine through the conserved F or W. The D gene is left open where the match is weak. Where a row states a size, it is once, few, many or the class of an expanded clone; other rows omit it.

TRBD1,TRBJ2-3,many,TRBV7-8,TGTGCCAGCAGCCCAGGGACAGATAGAGTCACAGATACGCAGTATTTT,CASSPGTDRVTDTQYF
NA,TRBJ1-2,many,TRBV4-1,TGCGCCAGCAGCCAAGCAGAGTCAGCCCGGAGCTATGGCTACACCTTC,CASSQAESARSYGYTF
TRBD1,TRBJ1-5,few,TRBV6-6,TGTGCCAGCAGATTGACAGGGAATGGGAATCAGCCCCAGCATTTT,CASRLTGNGNQPQHF
NA,TRBJ2-1,NA,TRBV7-2,TGTGCCAGCAGCTGGGGGTGGTCCAATGAGCAGTTCTTC,CASSWGWSNEQFF
NA,TRBJ2-3,few,TRBV6-2/TRBV6-3,TGTGCCAGCAGACTACAAACAGATACGCAGTATTTT,CASRLQTDTQYF
NA,TRBJ2-3,few,TRBV2,TGTGCCAGCGGGGTGAGGGGGAGCAGGGCAGATACGCAGTATTTT,CASGVRGSRADTQYF
NA,TRBJ2-5,few,TRBV6-5,TGTGCCAGCAGTTACTCCAGGGACGAGACCCAGTACTTC,CASSYSRDETQYF
NA,TRBJ2-1,few,TRBV20-1,TGCAGTGCTAGCGGGGGAGCCAACAATGAGCAGTTCTTC,CSASGGANNEQFF
TRBD1,TRBJ2-7,NA,TRBV29-1,TGCAGCGTTGAGCAGGGGGCGCGTGGCGAGCAGTACTTC,CSVEQGARGEQYF
NA,TRBJ2-5,NA,TRBV4-3,TGCGCCAGCAGCCAAGAAGGGGGAGAGACCCAGTACTTC,CASSQEGGETQYF
NA,TRBJ1-5,few,TRBV12-3/TRBV12-4,TGTGCCAGCAGTTTAGACGGCAGGGTTAGCAATCAGCCCCAGCATTTT,CASSLDGRVSNQPQHF
TRBD2,TRBJ2-1,few,TRBV18,TGTGCCAGCTCACCTGGACTAGCGGGGAACTACAATGAGCAGTTCTTC,CASSPGLAGNYNEQFF
NA,TRBJ2-7,NA,TRBV28,TGTGCCAGCAGTGTCTTTTACGAGCAGTACTTC,CASSVFYEQYF
NA,TRBJ1-4,few,TRBV7-2,TGTGCCAGCAGCTTAGGATGGGGGGCCCCCCAGAACAAACTGTTTTTT,CASSLGWGAPQNKLFF
TRBD1,TRBJ2-7,NA,TRBV7-3,TGTGCCAGCAGCAAAGACAGGGACGACGAGCAGTACTTC,CASSKDRDDEQYF
TRBD1,TRBJ1-6,NA,TRBV6-5,TGTGCCAGCAGTTACTCGAGGCCGGGACAGGCCAATAATTCACCCCTCCACTTT,CASSYSRPGQANNSPLHF
NA,TRBJ2-3,few,TRBV5-1,TGCGCCAGCAGCGACCGGAGGGGGGGGGTCACAGATACGCAGTATTTT,CASSDRRGGVTDTQYF
TRBD2,TRBJ2-3,few,TRBV27,TGTGCCAGCAGTGGATGGACTAGCGGACCCAATACGCAGTATTTT,CASSGWTSGPNTQYF
TRBD1,TRBJ1-4,NA,TRBV28,TGTGCCAGCAGTATCCCCTCATTCGGTGGGCAGGGGGCGAGGGAAAAACTGTTTTTT,CASSIPSFGGQGAREKLFF
NA,TRBJ1-2,few,TRBV20-1,TGCAGTGCTAGAGATGATATCAGGGCTGGCTACACCTTC,CSARDDIRAGYTF
NA,TRBJ1-6,many,TRBV7-9,TGTGCCAGCAGCTCGGACGGTCATAATTCACCCCTCCACTTT,CASSSDGHNSPLHF
NA,TRBJ1-2,few,TRBV6-2/TRBV6-3,TGTGCCAGCAGTCCGGACCCCGGGTATGGCTACACCTTC,CASSPDPGYGYTF
TRBD1,TRBJ2-3,NA,TRBV5-4,TGTGCCAGCAGCTTGGAGACAGGGATGGGATCAGATACGCAGTATTTT,CASSLETGMGSDTQYF
NA,TRBJ1-5,NA,TRBV6-2/TRBV6-3,TGTGCCAGCAGCCCGACCCGGGGCCATCAGCCCCAGCATTTT,CASSPTRGHQPQHF
TRBD2,TRBJ2-3,many,TRBV5-1,TGCGCCAGCAGCTTGGGTCGGGGGGGCACAGATACGCAGTATTTT,CASSLGRGGTDTQYF
NA,TRBJ1-2,few,TRBV6-2/TRBV6-3,TGTGCCAGCAGTTACACCAGGGACACCGCCTATGGCTACACCTTC,CASSYTRDTAYGYTF
NA,TRBJ2-5,NA,TRBV15,TGTGCCACGTCGCGGGGCAAACTACAAGAGACCCAGTACTTC,CATSRGKLQETQYF
NA,TRBJ1-6,few,TRBV4-3,TGCGCCAGCAGCCAAGAGACAGGTGCTTATTCACCCCTCCACTTT,CASSQETGAYSPLHF
NA,TRBJ2-5,few,TRBV5-5,TGTGCCAGCAGCTTGGCAGACGCGAATAAGGAGACCCAGTACTTC,CASSLADANKETQYF
NA,TRBJ2-5,NA,TRBV4-1,TGCGCCAGCAGCCAACAGGATGGGTCTGTGGGTTCGCAGTACTTC,CASSQQDGSVGSQYF
NA,TRBJ1-5,NA,TRBV12-2,TGTGCAAGTCGCTTACAAGGACAGGGAAGTTGCAATCAGCCCCAGCATTTT,CASRLQGQGSCNQPQHF
NA,TRBJ1-2,many,TRBV4-1,TGCGCCAGCAGCCTACCCTCGACAGGCAACTATGGCTACACCTTC,CASSLPSTGNYGYTF
TRBD2,TRBJ2-3,many,TRBV5-4,TGTGCCAGCAGCAACAAGCGGGGGGGCAGCACAGATACGCAGTATTTT,CASSNKRGGSTDTQYF
NA,TRBJ2-5,NA,TRBV12-3/TRBV12-4,TGTGCCAGCCGGACTCGACAAGAGACCCAGTACTTC,CASRTRQETQYF
TRBD2,TRBJ2-4,NA,TRBV20-1,TGCAGTGCTAGGCCCCCTAGCGGCCAAGGTATTCAGTACTTC,CSARPPSGQGIQYF
NA,TRBJ2-2,many,TRBV4-3,TGCGCCAGCAGCCGTAACACCGGGGAGCTGTTTTTT,CASSRNTGELFF
TRBD1,TRBJ1-1,few,TRBV5-1,TGCGCCAGCCCACAGGGGGGTACGAACACTGAAGCTTTCTTT,CASPQGGTNTEAFF
NA,TRBJ2-5,few,TRBV11-2,TGTGCCAGCAGCTTAGGTGGGTCGACCGTTGAGACCCAGTACTTC,CASSLGGSTVETQYF
NA,TRBJ2-7,NA,TRBV5-4,TGTGCCAGCAGCTCCCCAAACAGGGAGCAGTACTTC,CASSSPNREQYF
NA,TRBJ2-7,many,TRBV2,TGTGCCAGCGCGGGTTACCACGAGCAGTACTTC,CASAGYHEQYF
NA,TRBJ2-1,few,TRBV7-2,TGTGCCAGCAGCTTTAAGGGAGCCTTCAATGAGCAGTTCTTC,CASSFKGAFNEQFF
NA,TRBJ1-1,NA,TRBV5-4,TGTGCCAGCAGCTCCCCCCCGGGGGCGGACACTGAAGCTTTCTTT,CASSSPPGADTEAFF
TRBD2,TRBJ2-5,few,TRBV4-3,TGCGCCAGCAGCCAAGGAGGCGCGGGGGGAAGGGGAGAGACCCAGTACTTC,CASSQGGAGGRGETQYF
NA,TRBJ2-6,few,TRBV5-1,TGCGCCAGCAGCTCCCGTGTTTTGAGATCTGGGGCCAACGTCCTGACTTTC,CASSSRVLRSGANVLTF
NA,TRBJ1-3,few,TRBV7-2,TGTGCCAGCAGCTTAGTCTTCCAGGGAACTGGAAACACCATATATTTT,CASSLVFQGTGNTIYF
TRBD2,TRBJ2-3,few,TRBV27,TGTGCCAGCAGTTTCGCTGGTATGAAGCGGGGGAGCACAGATACGCAGTATTTT,CASSFAGMKRGSTDTQYF
NA,TRBJ2-1,few,TRBV20-1,TGCAGTGCTAGTTGGGGAAATGAGCAGTTCTTC,CSASWGNEQFF
TRBD2,TRBJ2-1,NA,TRBV20-1,TGCAGTGCTAGGAGGGGACTAGCGGGGGGGAATGAGCAGTTCTTC,CSARRGLAGGNEQFF
TRBD2,TRBJ2-1,few,TRBV2,TGTGCCAGCAGTCCTATAGCGGGGGGCGTCTACAATGAGCAGTTCTTC,CASSPIAGGVYNEQFF
TRBD1,TRBJ1-1,few,TRBV12-3/TRBV12-4,TGTGCCAGCAGTAGCTCGGACAGGGCCACTGAAGCTTTCTTT,CASSSSDRATEAFF
NA,TRBJ2-5,few,TRBV20-1,TGCAGTGCTACCGTCGGAAGGCGGTACCAAGAGACCCAGTACTTC,CSATVGRRYQETQYF
TRBD1,TRBJ1-5,many,TRBV6-4,TGTGCCAAGACAGGGGGCAAGCATTTT,CAKTGGKHF
NA,TRBJ1-4,NA,TRBV29-1,TGCAGCGTTGCCACAGGGTCGCGGGAAAAACTGTTTTTT,CSVATGSREKLFF
TRBD2,TRBJ2-5,NA,TRBV5-1,TGCGCCAGCAGCTTGGTTCTAGCGGGAAACCAAGAGACCCAGTACTTC,CASSLVLAGNQETQYF
TRBD1,TRBJ2-5,NA,TRBV18,TGTGCCAGCTCACCACCGAAGGGGGCGACGGGAGAGACCCAGTACTTC,CASSPPKGATGETQYF
TRBD2,TRBJ2-7,NA,TRBV6-5,TGTGCCAGCAGTGCCCGGGGGAGGGCTTACGAGCAGTACTTC,CASSARGRAYEQYF
TRBD1,TRBJ1-1,NA,TRBV5-1,TGCGCCAGCAGCGCAACAGGGGTTGAAGCTTACTTT,CASSATGVEAYF
TRBD1,TRBJ1-5,once,TRBV6-6,TGTGCCAGCAGGACTCAGGGGGACCCCCTTTATAGCAATCAGCCCCAGCATTTT,CASRTQGDPLYSNQPQHF
NA,TRBJ2-1,few,TRBV12-3/TRBV12-4,TGTGCCAGCAGTATCCCACCGGTGGGGGAGCAGTTCTTC,CASSIPPVGEQFF